This entry features one TCR beta chain sequence. Its antigen is currently not known. Base qualities are not at hand, and no much larger clone is one base apart. CDR1 and CDR2, looked up from the germline V gene, are SGDLS and YYNGEE. Spanning cysteine to phenylalanine, the CDR3 consists of 16 amino acids. Left in the record is the CDR3 DNA by itself, 48 bases read in frame from the first base. A distance of 16 bases separates the germline ends of V and J, which lose 4 bases and 0 bases respectively. The data were obtained in a study of T cell responses to AZD1222 COVID-19 vaccine (dated by TCRdb to about 2021). Broadly, across the study: A total of around 240 trial participants underwent TCR sequencing, of whom approximately 210 received two doses of AZD1222 and 26 received two doses of the MenACWY control vaccine. Trial participants were enrolled into age subgroups of 18-55, 56-69 and 70-plus years, which contained approximately 150, 28 and 58 TCR-sequenced participants, respectively. Study-wide findings and limitations: Reportedly, close to half of the unique spike-specific TCRs recognized epitopes lying outside the regions that are mutated in the B.1.351 and B.1.1.7 variants. After two AZD1222 doses, both the breadth and the depth of spike-specific TCRs were significantly higher than at day 0 and than in MenACWY recipients. Most participants were white British and females outnumbered males, and the authors suggested that clonal diversity may have been underestimated. The 56-69-year group was small, and its depth increase did not reach significance, likely because of low power. Vaccine-associated CD4 TCRs spanned the whole spike protein, with dominant responses in regions 160-218 and 743-854. Only 5 to 7 AZD1222 recipients were SARS-CoV-2 seropositive at baseline, limiting conclusions about previously exposed vaccinees. No day 14 peak-response samples were available, so repertoires were characterized only after the peak T cell response.

What the time point label conveys for this sample: about 28 days (+/-7) after the second vaccine dose. AZD1222 recipients with second doses at about 4 weeks or about 12 weeks were pooled, because spike-specific TCR depth and breadth did not differ between schedules. Vaccinee samples came from UK trials COV001 and COV002, including a single-blind randomized controlled phase 2/3 trial of AZD1222 (ChAdOx1 nCoV-19) in healthy adults. For TCRbeta chain sequencing, PBMC samples were collected from trial participants at day 0 and at day 28 after the second dose. The CDR3 regions of human TCRbeta chains were subjected to immunosequencing. Per the source publication's procedure: Repertoire TCRs were matched against a reference library of SARS-CoV-2-specific TCRs generated with the MIRA antigen-specificity platform. Breadth meant the fraction of unique TCRs that were SARS-CoV-2-associated, whereas depth meant the fraction of total T cells that were SARS-CoV-2-associated. Using the MIRA data, each spike-specific TCR was assigned both to the spike region to which the TCR was reactive and to a CD4 or CD8 class. Log10-transformed breadth and depth values were compared by one-way ANOVA with Sidak's multiple comparisons tests. TCRdb limited this immuneACCESS table to in-frame rearrangements with V and J called. A share of clones is missing; checked studies link under half to unresolved V genes, and the rest is unexplained. V, J and clone size reflect that table, while D and trimming were determined from the DNA. Present in this sample are some 100,000 clones, 88% of which were seen just once. The top ten clonotypes cover approximately 3.4% of the sample.

This receptor chain uses TRBV9 and TRBJ2-5; perhaps TRBD1 is the D gene, with 6 bases matching. The receptor was isolated from an adult who received the AZD1222 COVID-19 vaccine. Material: peripheral blood, obtained 28 days after the second AZD1222 dose. The nucleotides are TGTGCCAGCAGCACCGGACAGTTCTTGTACCAAGAGACCCAGTACTTC. Its coded protein is CASSTGQFLYQETQYF.